This T cell receptor beta chain was recovered during a study of T-cell reconstitution after alpha-beta-depleted transplantation in children. Findings of the study overall: After one year, T-cell counts and TCRbeta diversity mostly came from new T cells. In some patients, recipient T cells and intrathymic progenitors surviving conditioning explained high day-60 diversity.

Turning to this clonotype: Its target is unknown.

The library targeted TCRbeta and was prepared with unique molecular identifiers. MiXCR was run by TCRdb on the PCR reads, yielding one entry per CDR3 protein. The sample shows 610,000 or so distinct CDR3 sequences, over 20% of them seen only once. This clonotype originated in a boy in the first two years of life with Wiskott-Aldrich syndrome, due to receive a stem cell transplant. Source: PBMCs, taken before TCRalphabeta/CD19-depleted stem cell transplant.

Written as DNA, the CDR3 is TGTGCCAGCTCACCACTATTCGGTCGACTAGCTACAAATGAGCAGTTCTTC. Translation gives CASSPLFGRLATNEQFF. This chain joins TRBV18 and TRBJ2-1, with TRBD2 matching over 7 bases. CDR1 and CDR2 (germline): KGHSH, LQKENI. CDR3 length: 17 amino acids. J lost 7 bases, V lost 1 base, and 13 bases had no gene match. Drawing the rest from reference TRBV18 and TRBJ2-1, the complete variable domain is NAGVMQNPRHLVRRRGQEARLRCSPMKGHSHVYWYRQLPEEGLKFMVYLQKENIIDESGMPKERFSAEFPKEGPSILRIQQVVRGDSAAYFCASSPLFGRLATNEQFFGPGTRLTVL.